Below are 22 T cell receptor beta chains sequenced from a single sample in a study of vaccination effects on CD4 cells after COVID-19. Sequencing followed a ViraFEST assay step that expanded antigen-specific CD4+ T cells with viral peptide pools. Scientists isolated CD4+ T cells after an approximately 10-day culture period ended. Documented for the person is a PCR-confirmed SARS-CoV-2 infection occurring between March and December 2020. Generated by immunoSEQ multiplex PCR, the TCRdb table keeps only in-frame clones and is missing some. This table has 24,000 or so clones, approximately 80% appearing once. Their cognate antigens are unknown. Source: CD4+ T cells from PBMCs cultured with HCoV-NL63 spike peptides, taken before COVID-19 vaccination. The receptors were sampled from a human donor who had a prior SARS-CoV-2 infection.

The J gene is TRBJ2-1, the V gene TRBV27; the match to TRBD2 covers 8 bases. With V trimmed by 6 bases and J by 15 bases, 7 bases remained unmatched. Per the germline V gene, CDR1 is MNHEY and CDR2 is SMNVEV (reference sequence). This CDR3 is 11 amino acids long. The CDR3 nucleotides read TGTGCCAGCAGGAAAAGCGGGGGACTGTTCTTC. Translation gives CASRKSGGLFF.

The chain couples TRBV2 to TRBJ2-3; D gene unclear. This CDR3 contains 16 residues. Germline lookup yields CDR1 SNHLY and CDR2 FYNNEI. Trimming left V 2 bases short and J 4 bases short, with 16 bases between. This CDR3 is CASSESYRQVADTQYF. CDR3 bases: TGTGCCAGCAGTGAAAGTTATCGGCAGGTGGCAGATACGCAGTATTTT.

The chain links TRBV29-1 to TRBJ2-1, with D perhaps matching TRBD2 (6 bases). Germline CDR1 and CDR2: SQVTM and ANQGSEA. Trimming cost V 4 bases and J 3 bases, with 13 bases left between them. The CDR3 sequence is 14 residues long. The CDR3 DNA reads TGCAGCGTTGTTACTAGCCCCCTCTACAATGAGCAGTTCTTC. Amino acid sequence: CSVVTSPLYNEQFF.

The chain carries TRBV6-5 and TRBJ1-2; D uncertain. V lost 0 bases, J lost 5 bases, and 10 bases lay in between. The CDR3 sequence is 14 residues long. Per germline, CDR1 MNHEY and CDR2 SVGAGI. DNA of the CDR3: TGTGCCAGCAGTTACTCGACCAGGCTTTATGGCTACACCTTC. It codes for CASSYSTRLYGYTF.

There are a few counts of this clone. J is TRBJ1-2 and V is TRBV3-1 (or the pseudogene TRBV3-2), with TRBD1 matching over 7 bases. V trimming: 4 bases; J trimming: 8 bases; junction bases outside the gene matches: 10. The CDR3 spans 14 residues. The germline V gene has CDR1 LGHDT and CDR2 YNNKEL (reference sequence). Here the CDR3 reads CASSLEGALEGYTF. DNA for the CDR3: TGTGCCAGCAGCCTAGAGGGGGCTCTAGAAGGCTACACCTTC.

The chain's CDR3 is CASNSLLTSGNTGELFF. The DNA of the CDR3 is TGTGCCAGCAACTCCCTTTTGACTAGCGGGAACACCGGGGAGCTGTTTTTT. This chain connects TRBV5-4 to TRBJ2-2; 9 positions agree with TRBD2. Losses at the gene ends were 6 bases for V and 1 base for J; bases not matched to a gene: 10. The CDR3 runs to 17 residues. Germline-derived CDR1 and CDR2 are SGHNT and YYREEE (reference sequence).

This clone was seen just once. The chain joins TRBV30 to TRBJ1-1, with D unresolved. V shed 2 bases and J shed 0 bases, with 7 bases lying between them. This CDR3 has 13 residues. The V gene's germline CDR1 is GTSNPN and CDR2 SVGIG (reference sequence). The CDR3 DNA sequence: TGTGCCTGGAGTAAAACAGTGAACACTGAAGCTTTCTTT. Amino acid sequence: CAWSKTVNTEAFF.

The genes are TRBV12-5 and TRBJ2-5, with D hard to call. CDR3 size: 13 residues. Per the germline V gene, CDR1 is LGHNT and CDR2 is FRNRAP. V was pared by 2 bases and J by 5 bases, with 9 bases between. CDR3 in amino acids: CASGLLGMETQYF. The CDR3 region has the DNA TGTGCTAGTGGTTTGTTGGGGATGGAGACCCAGTACTTC.

This chain connects TRBV27 to TRBJ1-3, with unresolved D. This CDR3 has 13 residues. Trimming pared 5 bases from V and 4 bases from J, leaving 9 bases between. Germline lookup yields CDR1 MNHEY and CDR2 SMNVEV (reference sequence). The CDR3 nucleotides are TGTGCCAGCAGTCTCTACACAGGAAACACCATATATTTT. Its protein product is CASSLYTGNTIYF.

CDR3 nucleotides: TGTGCTAGTGGGGCTTCGGGGGGGAACACCATATATTTT. Translation gives CASGASGGNTIYF. The rearrangement links TRBV12-5 to TRBJ1-3, with D possibly TRBD1 on 5 matching bases. CDR1 LGHNT and CDR2 FRNRAP come from the germline V gene. With 6 bases removed from V and 7 bases from J, the gap between germline ends came to 13 bases. CDR3 size: 13 residues. Using reference TRBV12-5 and TRBJ1-3 for the parts outside the CDR3, the full variable domain is DARVTQTPRHKVTEMGQEVTMRCQPILGHNTVFWYRQTMMQGLELLAYFRNRAPLDDSGMPKDRFSAEMPDATLATLKIQPSEPRDSAVYFCASGASGGNTIYFGEGSWLTVV.

The CDR3 bases are TGTGCCAGCAGTTACGATACAGGGGGGGGAGAGACCCAGTACTTC. Protein sequence: CASSYDTGGGETQYF. This chain connects TRBV6-5 to TRBJ2-5; tentatively, D is TRBD1 (8 bases). This CDR3 has 15 residues. Germline CDR1 and CDR2: MNHEY and SVGAGI. Trimming cost V 2 bases and J 4 bases, with 14 bases left between them.

The rearrangement uses TRBV29-1 and TRBJ2-5; D unresolved. The V and J ends lost 0 bases and 5 bases respectively, with 7 bases between them. In germline, CDR1 is SQVTM, CDR2 ANQGSEA. CDR3 length: 12 amino acids. The CDR3 sequence is CSVEDAAETQYF. The CDR3 nucleotides read TGCAGCGTTGAAGACGCAGCTGAGACCCAGTACTTC.

The chain employs TRBV18 and TRBJ1-6; a weak D match, TRBD1 (5 bases). The CDR3 is made up of 15 amino acids. CDR1 and CDR2 (germline): KGHSH, LQKENI. The V end lost 1 base, the J end lost 7 bases, and 11 bases lay between the germline ends. The CDR3 sequence: CASSPRRDLNSPLHF. In DNA, the CDR3 is TGTGCCAGCTCACCACGACGGGACCTAAATTCACCCCTCCACTTT.

The CDR3 DNA reads TGCAGTGCTAGTCTCGCGACCATACTAAACAATGAGCAGTTCTTC. Amino acids: CSASLATILNNEQFF. The V and J genes are TRBV20-1 and TRBJ2-1; D is ambiguous. The CDR3 loop spans 15 amino acids. Germline V CDR1 and CDR2: DFQATT, SNEGSKA (reference sequence). The V end lost 3 bases, the J end lost 5 bases, and 17 bases lay between the germline ends.

The table lists this clone with a few counts. V and J are TRBV7-3 and TRBJ2-3, with a tentative D call TRBD1 (8 bases). CDR1 is SGHTA, CDR2 FQGTGA, per germline. This CDR3 region has 15 residues. Deletions cut 4 bases from V and 3 bases from J, with 14 bases between. CDR3 sequence: CASSYRGGVTDTQYF. CDR3 DNA sequence: TGTGCCAGCAGCTACAGGGGGGGGGTGACAGATACGCAGTATTTT.

V usage is TRBV5-6 and J usage is TRBJ1-1; a possible D gene is TRBD1 (5 bases). The germline V gene encodes CDR1 SGHDT and CDR2 YYEEEE. This CDR3 contains 14 residues. Trimming left V 1 base short and J 5 bases short, with 12 bases between. The CDR3 sequence: CASSLYPRETEAFF. The CDR3 bases are TGTGCCAGCAGCTTGTACCCCAGGGAAACTGAAGCTTTCTTT.

The chain has TRBV6-1 and TRBJ1-3; TRBD1 matches at 9 bases. CDR3 length: 14 amino acids. CDR1 is MNHNS and CDR2 is SASEGT in the germline V gene. J was trimmed by 8 bases and V by 3 bases; bases with no gene match: 5. The CDR3 nucleotides are TGTGCCAGCAGTGAGACAGGGGACAGGGACACCATATATTTT. This translates into CASSETGDRDTIYF.

The genes are TRBV2 and TRBJ2-3; possibly TRBD1 for D (7 bases). V lost 10 bases and J 1 base, leaving 15 bases between the germline ends. CDR1 is SNHLY, CDR2 FYNNEI, per germline. This CDR3 comprises 14 residues. DNA for the CDR3: TGTGCCACCCTGCGGGGACAGCGCACAGATACGCAGTATTTT. It encodes CATLRGQRTDTQYF. Drawing the rest from reference TRBV2 and TRBJ2-3, the complete variable domain is EPEVTQTPSHQVTQMGQEVILRCVPISNHLYFYWYRQILGQKVEFLVSFYNNEISEKSEIFDDQFSVERPDGSNFTLKIRSTKLEDSAMYFCATLRGQRTDTQYFGPGTRLTVL.

The table lists this clone with a few counts. The chain uses TRBV5-4 and TRBJ2-2; TRBD2 might be the D (6 bases). The V and J ends lost 5 bases and 6 bases respectively, with 14 bases between them. The CDR3 extends over 14 amino acids. The germline CDR1 and CDR2 sequences are SGHNT and YYREEE (reference sequence). Written as DNA, the CDR3 is TGTGCCAGCAGAGTCGGAGGGAAGTCCGGGGAGCTGTTTTTT. It translates to CASRVGGKSGELFF.

The V and J genes are TRBV11-2 and TRBJ2-2, with D possibly being TRBD2 (6 bases). CDR3 size: 16 residues. The germline V gene encodes CDR1 SGHAT and CDR2 FQNNGV. Trimming stripped 0 bases from V and 1 base from J, with 9 bases between. CDR3 residues: CASSLDLRGNTGELFF. The CDR3 DNA is TGTGCCAGCAGCTTAGATTTGCGGGGGAACACCGGGGAGCTGTTTTTT. Variable domain in full (rest from reference TRBV11-2 and TRBJ2-2): EAGVAQSPRYKIIEKRQSVAFWCNPISGHATLYWYQQILGQGPKLLIQFQNNGVVDDSQLPKDRFSAERLKGVDSTLKIQPAKLEDSAVYLCASSLDLRGNTGELFFGEGSRLTVL.

This clone was observed a few times. V and J are TRBV18 and TRBJ1-5; 7 bases align to TRBD1. Germline loops: CDR1 KGHSH, CDR2 LQKENI. The trim removed 4 bases at V and 3 bases at J, leaving 3 bases unmatched. CDR3 length: 14 residues. The CDR3 DNA follows: TGTGCCAGCTCACAAACAGGGGTCAATCAGCCCCAGCATTTT. This sequence encodes CASSQTGVNQPQHF.

This chain links TRBV30 with TRBJ2-2; tentative D call: TRBD1 (5 bases). With 3 bases removed from V and 7 bases from J, the gap between germline ends came to 9 bases. Germline CDR1 GTSNPN, CDR2 SVGIG (reference sequence). CDR3 length equals 12 residues. Here the CDR3 DNA reads TGTGCCTGGAGACAGGACGACGGGGAGCTGTTTTTT. Translation gives CAWRQDDGELFF.